This entry lists 21 T cell receptor beta chains sequenced from one sample in a study of regulatory T cells in long-lasting Graves disease. Construction of TCR beta libraries relied on iRepertoire HTBI primers and on Arm-PCR targeting CDR3 regions. TCRdb redid the calling of the multiplex PCR reads with MiXCR, one entry per CDR3 protein. The sample lists more than 400,000 distinct CDR3 sequences; around 16% were seen once. Time point denoted: newly diagnosed GD, antithyroid drugs for less than 3 months. RNA isolated from PBMCs was used to make the TCR library. The data also belong to a second study, concerning T cells in Graves' hyperthyroidism and ophthalmopathy.

Specimen: peripheral blood mononuclear cells (PBMCs), collected at new diagnosis, from a patient treated with antithyroid drugs. These receptors all stem from a man in his forties with Graves disease.

This clonotype was observed at least ten times. The CDR3 DNA reads TGTGCCAGCAGTTTAAGACTGGTCTCCTACGAGCAGTACTTC. It yields the protein CASSLRLVSYEQYF. This chain connects TRBV28 to TRBJ2-7; D unclear. V was clipped by 2 bases and J by 0 bases, with 8 bases between them. CDR3 length equals 14 residues. Per the germline V gene, CDR1 is MDHEN and CDR2 is SYDVKM.

The sample holds many counts of this clonotype. V gene TRBV15 combines with J gene TRBJ2-3; tentatively, D is TRBD1 or TRBD2 (5 bases each). Germline loops: CDR1 LNHNV, CDR2 YYDKDF (reference sequence). The V end was cut by 9 bases, the J end by 6 bases, with 10 bases between. This CDR3 is 11 amino acids long. The CDR3 DNA sequence: TGTGCCACGGGGACGGTCGATACGCAGTATTTT. This translates into CATGTVDTQYF.

This clonotype was counted only a few times. This chain uses TRBV10-3 with TRBJ1-5; unclear D gene. Germline V gives CDR1 ENHRY, CDR2 SYGVKD. This CDR3 contains 13 residues. V lost 8 bases and J lost 4, with 12 bases in between. CDR3: CAISESDNQPQHF. CDR3 nucleotides: TGTGCCATCTCTGAGTCGGATAATCAGCCCCAGCATTTT.

This clonotype has a handful of counts. The chain uses TRBV7-9 and TRBJ2-4; D gene ambiguous. The CDR3 totals 15 residues. Germline V gene sequence: CDR1 SEHNR, CDR2 FQNEAQ (reference sequence). V was cut by 3 bases and J by 0 bases, with 9 bases left in between. CDR3 in amino acids: CASSLTTVAKNIQYF. In DNA form, the CDR3 reads TGTGCCAGCAGCTTGACGACTGTAGCCAAAAACATTCAGTACTTC. Variable domain in full (rest from reference TRBV7-9 and TRBJ2-4): DTGVSQNPRHKITKRGQNVTFRCDPISEHNRLYWYRQTLGQGPEFLTYFQNEAQLEKSRLLSDRFSAERPKGSFSTLEIQRTEQGDSAMYLCASSLTTVAKNIQYFGAGTRLSVL.

V and J are TRBV7-6 and TRBJ2-1; 7 nucleotides match TRBD1. The V gene's germline CDR1 is SGHVS and CDR2 FNYEAQ. The CDR3 consists of 13 residues. V lost 4 bases and J lost 3; bases outside the gene matches: 0. This chain's CDR3 is CASSYRGYNEQFF. DNA for the CDR3: TGTGCCAGCAGCTACAGGGGCTACAATGAGCAGTTCTTC.

This clonotype came up many times. The CDR3 DNA reads as TGTGCCAGCAGTTTGTATGTTGTGGCTAGCGGGAACACAGATACGCAGTATTTT. Protein: CASSLYVVASGNTDTQYF. The V call is TRBV12-3 or TRBV12-4, the J call TRBJ2-3; 9 nucleotides agree with TRBD2. The CDR3 consists of 18 residues. V was pared by 3 bases and J by 2 bases, with 12 bases of the junction left unmatched.

This clonotype showed up just a few times. The chain uses TRBV13 and TRBJ2-2; 10 bases are a match to TRBD2. The junction had 3 bases not matched to a gene; V was cut back by 1 base and J by 1 base. Germline lookup yields CDR1 PRHDT and CDR2 FYEKMQ (reference sequence). The CDR3 totals 17 residues. CDR3 region: CASSLDRLAGNTGELFF. The CDR3 nucleotides read TGTGCCAGCAGCTTAGACAGACTAGCGGGGAACACCGGGGAGCTGTTTTTT.

The chain is built from TRBV12-3 or TRBV12-4 and TRBJ1-3; 9 nucleotides align to TRBD1. J gave up 0 bases and V 5 bases, and 14 bases lay outside the gene matches. The CDR3 runs to 19 residues. The CDR3 here is CASSPTGTGNVGSGNTIYF. Here the CDR3 DNA reads TGTGCCAGCAGTCCGACCGGGACAGGGAACGTTGGCTCTGGAAACACCATATATTTT.

This clonotype has at least ten counts. The genes are TRBV7-9 and TRBJ2-7; no clear D gene. The CDR3 totals 13 residues. V was shortened by 1 base and J by 9 bases, with 13 bases between the two germline ends. Looked up from germline, CDR1 is SEHNR and CDR2 is FQNEAQ (reference sequence). Here the CDR3 reads CASSLEVGTRQYF. Written as DNA, the CDR3 is TGTGCCAGCAGCTTAGAAGTCGGAACAAGGCAGTACTTC.

Of note for this clonotype: This may be a read error: a much more frequent sequence differs by one nucleotide. V is TRBV24-1 and J is TRBJ2-5; TRBD1 agrees at 8 bases. The J call may not be correct, given that the DNA end is closer to TRBJ2-1. The CDR3 extends over 14 amino acids. Germline V gene data show CDR1 as KGHDR and CDR2 as SFDVKD. The CDR3 DNA is TGTGCCACCAGTGACTGGGGACAGGCCGCCGAGCAGTTCTTC. Translating it yields CATSDWGQAAEQFF.

The chain uses TRBV24-1 and TRBJ2-5, with a possible D match to TRBD2 (5 bases). CDR3 length equals 14 residues. CDR1 and CDR2 (germline): KGHDR, SFDVKD. With 3 bases removed from V and 2 bases from J, the gap between germline ends came to 9 bases. The CDR3 loop is CATSDPWEQETQYF. Written as DNA, the CDR3 is TGTGCCACCAGTGATCCCTGGGAGCAAGAGACCCAGTACTTC.

This clonotype appeared many times. This chain links TRBV2 with TRBJ2-3; D perhaps matches TRBD1 (6 bases). CDR1 SNHLY and CDR2 FYNNEI come from the germline V gene. With 5 bases removed from V and 0 bases from J, the gap between germline ends came to 12 bases. The CDR3 spans 15 residues. The CDR3 sequence: CASSKGESSTDTQYF. In nucleotides, the CDR3 is TGTGCCAGCAGTAAGGGGGAGTCTAGCACAGATACGCAGTATTTT.

This clonotype was counted many times. The chain combines TRBV7-3 with TRBJ2-1; maybe TRBD1 (6 bases). Germline loops: CDR1 SGHTA, CDR2 FQGTGA. This CDR3 comprises 14 residues. The V and J ends lost 8 bases and 1 base respectively, with 12 bases between them. The CDR3 sequence is CASRVGTSYNEQFF. DNA of the CDR3: TGTGCCAGCCGAGTCGGGACATCCTACAATGAGCAGTTCTTC.

This clonotype was seen a few times. The chain carries TRBV24-1 and TRBJ2-5; maybe TRBD2 (5 bases). Trimming pared 6 bases from V and 4 bases from J, leaving 11 bases between. This CDR3 has 13 amino acids. Germline V gene lookup returns CDR1 KGHDR and CDR2 SFDVKD. The CDR3 reads CATSSGGRETQYF. CDR3 DNA sequence: TGTGCCACCAGTTCTGGTGGGAGAGAGACCCAGTACTTC.

This clonotype was picked up a small number of times. The V gene is TRBV6-2 or TRBV6-3, the J gene TRBJ2-2; TRBD2 might be the D (5 bases). The CDR3 loop spans 13 amino acids. CDR1 and CDR2 from the germline V gene are MNHEY and SVGEGT. The V end was cut by 7 bases, the J end by 1 base, with 7 bases between. This CDR3 is CASKEENTGELFF. The CDR3, as DNA: TGTGCCAGCAAGGAGGAGAACACCGGGGAGCTGTTTTTT.

The chain joins TRBV29-1 to TRBJ2-1; 12 nucleotides match TRBD2. The DNA end is more similar to TRBJ2-5, so the J call may be wrong. The CDR3 loop spans 14 amino acids. Germline V gives CDR1 SQVTM, CDR2 ANQGSEA. This CDR3 reads CSVGRTSGMMVQYF. CDR3 bases: TGCAGCGTGGGACGGACTAGCGGGATGATGGTCCAGTACTTC.

This clonotype came up many times. No conserved phenylalanine or tryptophan is present at the end of the CDR3, so a read error is the likely explanation. The limits of the CDR3 on the DNA are not certain, so only TCRdb's listed CDR3 is given. The CDR3 sequence is CSARTSGRGRR. This chain connects TRBV20-1 to TRBJ2-3; the table names TRBD2, a call not compared with the DNA. Including both end residues, the CDR3 is 11 amino acids long. Germline V CDR1 and CDR2: DFQATT, SNEGSKA (reference sequence).

This clonotype showed up just a few times. The rearrangement links TRBV20-1 to TRBJ2-1, with 8 nucleotides matching TRBD2. Germline-derived CDR1 and CDR2 are DFQATT and SNEGSKA (reference sequence). The CDR3 totals 14 residues. The J segment lost 3 bases and the V segment lost 2 bases, leaving 3 bases of the junction unmatched. The CDR3 bases are TGCAGTGCTAGATCTAGCGGGTACTACAATGAGCAGTTCTTC. Amino acid sequence: CSARSSGYYNEQFF.

As for this clonotype: A much larger clone differs from this one at a single base, so this may be a read error. Here the CDR3 DNA reads TGTGCCAGCGGCTTAGCAGGGACGAGAACAGATACGCAGTATTTT. It codes for CASGLAGTRTDTQYF. This rearrangement joins TRBV7-2 to TRBJ2-3; D may match TRBD1 or TRBD2 (5 bases each). Germline lookup yields CDR1 SGHTA and CDR2 FQGNSA. CDR3 length: 15 residues.

The chain carries TRBV10-3 and TRBJ2-2; D uncertain. This CDR3 has 17 amino acids. V lost 1 base and J 4 bases, leaving 16 bases between the germline ends. CDR1 ENHRY and CDR2 SYGVKD come from the germline V gene. CDR3 protein: CAISEFGRSTGTGELFF. The CDR3 DNA follows: TGTGCCATCAGTGAGTTCGGCCGTTCCACGGGCACCGGGGAGCTGTTTTTT.

V and J are TRBV6-1 and TRBJ1-4; no firm D call. CDR1 is MNHNS, CDR2 SASEGT, per germline. The CDR3 loop spans 13 amino acids. The V and J ends lost 4 bases and 3 bases respectively, with 6 bases between them. Here the CDR3 reads CASSGDANEKLFF. The CDR3 DNA reads as TGTGCCAGCAGTGGAGACGCTAATGAAAAACTGTTTTTT.